The 13 T cell receptor beta chains in this list originate from one sample, sequenced in a study of radiation and T cells in renal cell carcinoma. Sample treatment: treatment-naive control, cytoreductive nephrectomy. Produced via immunoSEQ multiplex PCR; TCRdb's table is partial and in-frame only. The sample has some 25,000 clones, 58% seen once. Sequenced here: tumor tissue, sampled from a patient whose treatment was nephrectomy without radiotherapy. All receptors derive from a man aged 40-49 years with renal cell carcinoma.

CDR3 DNA: TGTGCCAGCAGCGTAGGTAGCGGGGGGGCGGATACGCAGTATTTT. Amino acids: CASSVGSGGADTQYF. The chain couples TRBV9 to TRBJ2-3; 11 bases map to TRBD2. The CDR3 sequence is 15 residues long. V dropped 0 bases and J dropped 6; count of bases not matched to a gene: 3. CDR1 is SGDLS and CDR2 is YYNGEE in the germline V gene.

The DNA of the CDR3 is TGCGCCAGCAGCTTGCAGGGGAACTTGGGCGAAAAACTGTTTTTT. The encoded protein is CASSLQGNLGEKLFF. The chain uses TRBV5-1 and TRBJ1-4; the D gene is possibly TRBD1 (6 bases). V was pared by 1 base and J by 8 bases, with 15 bases between. Germline V gene sequence: CDR1 SGHRS, CDR2 YFSETQ. The CDR3 loop spans 15 amino acids.

This chain joins TRBV7-8 and TRBJ2-7; a weak D match, TRBD1 (6 bases). V lost 6 bases to trimming and J lost 0 bases, with 15 bases between them. This CDR3 is built from 15 residues. Germline V CDR1 and CDR2: SGHVS, FQNEAQ. CDR3 coding DNA: TGTGCCAGCAGTCGAACAGGGATTCCCTCCTACGAGCAGTACGTC. It encodes CASSRTGIPSYEQYV.

By sample share, this clone is medium-sized. This chain uses TRBV19 with TRBJ1-1; the D is unclear. Germline V gives CDR1 LNHDA, CDR2 SQIVND (reference sequence). This CDR3 comprises 14 residues. V gave up 7 bases and J gave up 1 base, with 13 bases separating them. The DNA for the CDR3 is TGTGCCAGTACAGGCAGCAGATCGAACACTGAAGCTTTCTTT. Amino acid sequence: CASTGSRSNTEAFF.

There are many counts of this clone. V and J are TRBV5-1 and TRBJ2-5; no definite D call. V gave up 1 base and J gave up 4 bases, with 11 bases separating them. The CDR3 is made up of 14 amino acids. Germline CDR1 and CDR2: SGHRS and YFSETQ. CDR3 sequence reads: CASSLRLVGETQYF. As DNA, the CDR3 is TGCGCCAGCAGCTTGAGGCTAGTTGGAGAGACCCAGTACTTC.

For this clone: A much larger clone sits a single nucleotide away, making a read error possible. Different DNA sequences within this sample yield the same CDR3. The chain couples TRBV7-8 to TRBJ2-1; 7 bases are shared with TRBD2. This CDR3 spans 14 amino acids. The ends lost 0 bases at V and 8 bases at J; junction bases unmatched: 4. Germline V gene data show CDR1 as SGHVS and CDR2 as FQNEAQ. CDR3: CASSLAGGPDEQFF. The CDR3 DNA is TGTGCCAGCAGCTTAGCGGGAGGGCCCGATGAGCAGTTCTTC.

This clone came up once. This rearrangement joins TRBV4-1 to TRBJ1-5; D call uncertain. The V gene's germline CDR1 is MGHRA and CDR2 YSYEKL. V was shortened by 0 bases and J by 4 bases, with 13 bases between the two germline ends. The CDR3 has 16 residues. The DNA of the CDR3 is TGCGCCAGCAGCCAAGATAGAGGGTTTGAGAATCAGCCCCAGCATTTT. Protein sequence: CASSQDRGFENQPQHF.

The chain is built from TRBV15 and TRBJ1-4, with TRBD1 matching over 11 bases. Looked up from germline, CDR1 is LNHNV and CDR2 is YYDKDF (reference sequence). The CDR3 sequence is 15 residues long. Trimming cost V 5 bases and J 10 bases; bases outside gene matches: 9. This chain's CDR3 is CATSSPGQGEGKLFF. The CDR3 DNA reads as TGTGCCACCAGCTCCCCGGGACAGGGGGAAGGAAAACTGTTTTTT.

A remark on this clone: Other DNA sequences in this specimen translate into the identical CDR3. V is TRBV18 and J is TRBJ2-2; D is unresolved. V gave up 3 bases and J gave up 0 bases, with 8 bases separating them. The germline gives CDR1 KGHSH, CDR2 LQKENI. The CDR3 has 15 residues. CDR3 sequence reads: CASSPGRANTGELFF. The DNA for the CDR3 is TGTGCCAGCTCACCCGGCCGGGCGAACACCGGGGAGCTGTTTTTT.

V gene TRBV19 combines with J gene TRBJ1-4; 8 positions match TRBD1. Germline CDR1 and CDR2: LNHDA and SQIVND (reference sequence). The CDR3 has 18 amino acids. Unmatched junction bases numbered 14, after V lost 3 bases and J lost 5 bases. CDR3 in amino acids: CASSIGPGQGVLNEKLFF. CDR3 DNA sequence: TGTGCCAGTAGTATTGGACCAGGACAGGGCGTATTAAATGAAAAACTGTTTTTT.

This clone was counted between two and nine times. V gene TRBV4-1 combines with J gene TRBJ1-1; possible D gene TRBD1, 6 bases. Germline V gene lookup returns CDR1 MGHRA and CDR2 YSYEKL. The V and J ends lost 2 bases and 1 base respectively, with 11 bases between them. CDR3 length: 15 residues. The CDR3 loop is CASSQFETGNTEAFF. The CDR3 DNA is TGCGCCAGCAGCCAATTCGAGACAGGGAACACTGAAGCTTTCTTT.

The chain joins TRBV29-1 to TRBJ1-1, with 8 bases fitting TRBD1. V shed 6 bases, J shed 0 bases, and the junction held 6 bases outside the gene matches. Germline assignment: CDR1 SQVTM and CDR2 ANQGSEA. This CDR3 spans 14 amino acids. The CDR3 sequence: CSVRRGPMNTEAFF. The CDR3 bases are TGCAGCGTGCGCAGGGGGCCCATGAACACTGAAGCTTTCTTT.

This clone was detected only a few times. The CDR3 here is CASSVDPGTQPQHF. CDR3 nucleotide sequence: TGTGCCAGCAGCGTAGACCCAGGGACTCAGCCCCAGCATTTT. The chain carries TRBV9 and TRBJ1-5; a possible D gene is TRBD1 (5 bases). The length of the CDR3 is 14 residues. V gave up 0 bases and J gave up 6 bases, with 10 bases separating them. The germline gives CDR1 SGDLS, CDR2 YYNGEE.